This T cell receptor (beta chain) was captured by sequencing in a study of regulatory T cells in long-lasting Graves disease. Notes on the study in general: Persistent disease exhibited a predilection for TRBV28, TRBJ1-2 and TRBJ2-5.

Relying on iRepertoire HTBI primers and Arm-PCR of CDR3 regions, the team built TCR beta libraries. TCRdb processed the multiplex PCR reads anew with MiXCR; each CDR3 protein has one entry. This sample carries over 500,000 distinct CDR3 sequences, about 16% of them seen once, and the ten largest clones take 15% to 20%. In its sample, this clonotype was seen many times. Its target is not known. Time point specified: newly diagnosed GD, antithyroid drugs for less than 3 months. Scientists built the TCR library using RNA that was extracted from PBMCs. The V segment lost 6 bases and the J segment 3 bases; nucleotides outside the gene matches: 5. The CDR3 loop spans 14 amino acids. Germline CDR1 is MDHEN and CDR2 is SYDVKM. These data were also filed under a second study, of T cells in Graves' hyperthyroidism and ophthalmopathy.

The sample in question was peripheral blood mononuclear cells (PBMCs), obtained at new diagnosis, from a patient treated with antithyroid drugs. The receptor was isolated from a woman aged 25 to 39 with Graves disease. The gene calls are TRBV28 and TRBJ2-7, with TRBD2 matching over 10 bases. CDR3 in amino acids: CASSLLAGSYEQYF. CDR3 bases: TGTGCCAGCAGCTTACTAGCGGGGAGCTACGAGCAGTACTTC.